The 7 T cell receptor beta chains below all came from one sample that was sequenced in a study of control samples from healthy donors and cancer patients. Sequenced by immunoSEQ multiplex PCR; TCRdb stores in-frame clones only, minus some. The sample lists roughly 400,000 clones, 75% to 95% occurring once. Sequenced sample: PBMCs. The receptors stem from a man between 35 and 55 years old with head and neck cancer.

This clone was seen once. CDR3 sequence: CASSLQEYGYTF. CDR3 DNA: TGTGCCAGCAGTTTACAGGAGTATGGCTACACCTTC. The chain carries TRBV28 and TRBJ1-2, with D uncertain. V lost 2 bases, J lost 5 bases, and 6 bases lay in between. The CDR3 extends over 12 amino acids. From germline, CDR1 is MDHEN and CDR2 SYDVKM.

The V gene is TRBV6-6, the J gene TRBJ2-3; 10 nucleotides line up with TRBD2. This CDR3 spans 15 amino acids. The V gene's germline CDR1 is MNHNY and CDR2 SVGAGI (reference sequence). J gave up 0 bases and V 8 bases, and 5 bases lay outside the gene matches. The DNA of the CDR3 is TGTGCCAGCCGACGGACTAGCGGAAGCACAGATACGCAGTATTTT. Residues: CASRRTSGSTDTQYF.

This rearrangement joins TRBV27 to TRBJ2-4; TRBD1 agrees at 8 bases. Germline V gene lookup returns CDR1 MNHEY and CDR2 SMNVEV (reference sequence). With V trimmed by 6 bases and J by 1 base, 2 bases remained unmatched. The CDR3 totals 14 residues. The CDR3, as DNA: TGTGCCAGCAGGCGGACAGGGGCCAAAAACATTCAGTACTTC. Translated: CASRRTGAKNIQYF.

The rearrangement links TRBV28 to TRBJ2-7; a possible D gene is TRBD2 (6 bases). Trimming cost V 5 bases and J 2 bases, with 13 bases left between them. There are 14 residues in the CDR3. Germline V gene lookup returns CDR1 MDHEN and CDR2 SYDVKM. CDR3 coding DNA: TGTGCCAGCAGTAAGGGAGGCCCTCCCTACGAGCAGTACTTC. This translates into CASSKGGPPYEQYF.

In its sample, this clone was seen once. The CDR3 loop is CASSPLDKVTDTQYF. The CDR3 nucleotides read TGTGCCAGCTCACCACTTGATAAGGTCACAGATACGCAGTATTTT. This chain connects TRBV18 to TRBJ2-3; D not certain. V was clipped by 1 base and J by 2 bases, with 10 bases between them. The germline CDR1 and CDR2 sequences are KGHSH and LQKENI. The CDR3 is 15 residues long.

The rearrangement uses TRBV28 and TRBJ2-7; D is perhaps TRBD2 (6 bases). V gave up 10 bases and J gave up 0 bases, with 10 bases separating them. The germline V gene encodes CDR1 MDHEN and CDR2 SYDVKM. There are 12 residues in the CDR3. The CDR3 DNA reads as TGTGCCATCACGGGACTCTCCTACGAGCAGTACTTC. It translates to CAITGLSYEQYF.

Comments on this clone: Other DNA sequences of this sample code for an identical CDR3. The chain uses TRBV12-3 or TRBV12-4 and TRBJ2-5; TRBD2 matches at 9 bases. V was pared by 4 bases and J by 4 bases, with 1 base of the junction left unmatched. There are 13 residues in the CDR3. For the CDR3, the DNA is TGTGCCAGCAGTTCTAGCGGGGTAGAGACCCAGTACTTC. Amino acids: CASSSSGVETQYF.